This TCR beta chain was documented in a study of T-cell reconstitution after alpha-beta-depleted transplantation in children. Study-level points and caveats: Newly produced T cells mostly accounted for T-cell counts and diversity one year post-transplant.

This CDR3 has 15 amino acids. Germline assignment: CDR1 DFQATT and CDR2 SNEGSKA (reference sequence). Trimming took 1 base from V and 3 from J; bases not matched to a gene: 6. The authors prepared the TCRbeta library with unique molecular identifiers. MiXCR, applied by TCRdb to the PCR reads, yields one record per CDR3 protein. Of under 20,000 distinct CDR3 sequences listed, roughly 12% are singletons. Comment on this clonotype: Its specificity is unknown.

The chain links TRBV20-1 to TRBJ2-7; 10 positions match TRBD2. Sequenced material: PBMCs, mostly from graft donor cells, taken 180 days after TCRalphabeta/CD19-depleted stem cell transplant. The TCR was taken from a boy younger than two who had a stem cell transplant for Wiskott-Aldrich syndrome, so the T cells may come from the graft donor. CDR3 coding DNA: TGCAGTGCTAGAGTTCTAGCGGGAGTTATCTACGAGCAGTACTTC. Amino acids: CSARVLAGVIYEQYF.